The source of this T cell receptor (beta chain) is a study of shared clonotypes between healthy human individuals. Recent vaccinations or acute infections were absent in the healthy HIV-negative adult donors. CDR3 length: 11 amino acids. V was cut by 7 bases and J by 2 bases, with 7 bases left in between. Germline lookup yields CDR1 SQVTM and CDR2 ANQGSEA. General study points: Researchers sampled only blood; tissue repertoires likely differ.

Sequencing used immunoSEQ multiplex PCR; TCRdb keeps in-frame clones, though not all of them. This sample carries about 470,000 clones, around 79% of them seen once, and the ten largest clones take 13%. As to this clone: The target antigen is unknown.

Material for sequencing was PBMCs. V usage is TRBV29-1 and J usage is TRBJ2-3; no definite D call. The TCR was taken from a woman aged 40 to 50 in good health. Some clones in this sample may be carry-over from other donors' samples. CDR3 nucleotide sequence: TGCAGCGCCGTTCCCACAGATACGCAGTATTTT. Protein sequence: CSAVPTDTQYF.